These T cell receptor beta chains were read from a single sample in a study of cytomegalovirus exposure and HLA in healthy donors. Only in-frame clones appear in the TCRdb table, and some are missing; sequencing was by immunoSEQ multiplex PCR. The sample contains 120,000 or so clones, approximately 95% of which appear only once. The sequenced sample was PBMCs. These receptors all come from a man aged 18-30 years in good health and CMV-seronegative. Both conserved end residues are part of each CDR3. The order of the fields is V gene, J gene, CDR3 length, CDR3 protein.

v_gene: TRBV27; j_gene: TRBJ1-5; len: 14; CDR3aa: CASSPPGTNQPQHF
v_gene: TRBV4-3; j_gene: TRBJ2-5; len: 16; CDR3aa: CASSQEEREAGETQYF
v_gene: TRBV29-1; j_gene: TRBJ2-7; len: 14; CDR3aa: CSVERLDSTYEQYF
v_gene: TRBV28; j_gene: TRBJ1-2; len: 15; CDR3aa: CASSTGTGGAGGYTF
v_gene: TRBV27; j_gene: TRBJ2-5; len: 13; CDR3aa: CASSLRGWETQYF
v_gene: TRBV6-7; j_gene: TRBJ2-5; len: 15; CDR3aa: CASSFPGYPEGTQYF
v_gene: TRBV9; j_gene: TRBJ1-5; len: 15; CDR3aa: CASSVGLAGNQPQHF
v_gene: TRBV28; j_gene: TRBJ1-5; len: 14; CDR3aa: CASSKGVRNQPQHF
v_gene: TRBV13; j_gene: TRBJ2-7; len: 17; CDR3aa: CASSRKAGTSGPYEQYF
v_gene: TRBV7-2; j_gene: TRBJ2-5; len: 18; CDR3aa: CASSSLPGQGIGFETQYF
v_gene: TRBV9; j_gene: TRBJ2-3; len: 15; CDR3aa: CASSPRDSATDTQYF
v_gene: TRBV7-9; j_gene: TRBJ1-1; len: 17; CDR3aa: CASSYRPGGGVNTEAFF
v_gene: TRBV30; j_gene: TRBJ1-1; len: 13; CDR3aa: CAWSVRWGAEAFF
v_gene: TRBV5-4; j_gene: TRBJ2-7; len: 19; CDR3aa: CASSFCRLTGEGEFYEQYF
v_gene: TRBV2; j_gene: TRBJ1-1; len: 14; CDR3aa: CASRTRGAWTEAFF
v_gene: TRBV2; j_gene: TRBJ2-7; len: 15; CDR3aa: CASSGTSGTPYEQYF
v_gene: TRBV27; j_gene: TRBJ1-1; len: 11; CDR3aa: CASGVNTEAFF
v_gene: TRBV19; j_gene: TRBJ2-5; len: 13; CDR3aa: CASRDRGLETQYF
v_gene: TRBV11-2; j_gene: TRBJ2-7; len: 15; CDR3aa: CASSLDTAIPYEQYF
v_gene: TRBV19; j_gene: TRBJ1-2; len: 15; CDR3aa: CASSPPGTGPYGYTF
v_gene: TRBV27; j_gene: TRBJ1-1; len: 14; CDR3aa: CASSLLQTNTEAFF
v_gene: TRBV5-5; j_gene: TRBJ1-1; len: 14; CDR3aa: CASSLRRGDTEAFF
v_gene: TRBV19; j_gene: TRBJ1-1; len: 16; CDR3aa: CASSPFRGSSNTEAFF
v_gene: TRBV7-2; j_gene: TRBJ2-7; len: 15; CDR3aa: CASSLRSGGAYEQYF
v_gene: TRBV19; j_gene: TRBJ2-1; len: 15; CDR3aa: CATSPGAGAYNEQFF
v_gene: TRBV5-4; j_gene: TRBJ2-3; len: 16; CDR3aa: CATGTSGRVGTDTQYF
v_gene: TRBV7-9; j_gene: TRBJ1-1; len: 16; CDR3aa: CASSLVQGALNTEAFF
v_gene: TRBV10-3; j_gene: TRBJ1-1; len: 12; CDR3aa: CAISGGGSRAFF
v_gene: TRBV7-3; j_gene: TRBJ2-1; len: 13; CDR3aa: CASSLMDGRLQFF
v_gene: TRBV28; j_gene: TRBJ2-3; len: 14; CDR3aa: CASSLDKGADTQYF
v_gene: TRBV29-1; j_gene: TRBJ2-3; len: 16; CDR3aa: CSVEGRGTSGSGTQYF
v_gene: TRBV5-8; j_gene: TRBJ1-5; len: 15; CDR3aa: CASSLGQPSNQPQHF
v_gene: TRBV27; j_gene: TRBJ2-1; len: 15; CDR3aa: CASSLSAGGINEQFF
v_gene: TRBV11-2; j_gene: TRBJ1-1; len: 14; CDR3aa: CASSLSAGYTEAFF
v_gene: TRBV28; j_gene: TRBJ2-2; len: 12; CDR3aa: CASRRNTGELFF
v_gene: TRBV6-5; j_gene: TRBJ1-4; len: 15; CDR3aa: CASSHSEKGGEKLFF
v_gene: TRBV15; j_gene: TRBJ2-3; len: 17; CDR3aa: CATSTASSGRFGDTQYF
v_gene: TRBV5-4; j_gene: TRBJ2-7; len: 16; CDR3aa: CASSPSTGAFIYEQYF
v_gene: TRBV27; j_gene: TRBJ1-5; len: 14; CDR3aa: CASSLGGSNQPQHF